What follows describes a single TCR beta chain. What it recognizes is unknown. Between the trimmed V and J ends, which lost 6 bases and 4 bases, there was a span of 9 bases. The germline CDR1 and CDR2 sequences are ENHRY and SYGVKD. The CDR3 extends over 13 amino acids. The data stem from a study of cytomegalovirus exposure and HLA in healthy donors. Findings and limits, study-wide: Investigators reported 164 TCR beta chains as tied to cytomegalovirus. The classifier, whose performance was assessed in both the original and validation cohorts, reportedly diagnosed cytomegalovirus status with high specificity and sensitivity.

TCRdb keeps only in-frame clones here, not all; method: immunoSEQ multiplex PCR. This sample yields about 150,000 clones, of which nearly 90% are seen a single time; over 8.5% belongs to the top ten. The roughly 120-subject validation cohort, separate from the 666-subject first cohort, included the donors. The sample consisted of PBMCs. J is TRBJ2-2 and V is TRBV10-3, with D possibly being TRBD1 (6 bases). This clonotype was obtained from a woman under 30 in good health and CMV-seropositive. The CDR3 reads CAIRDSTTGELFF. The CDR3 DNA is TGTGCCATCAGGGACAGCACCACCGGGGAGCTGTTTTTT.